This passage covers 26 T cell receptor beta chains from one sample sequenced in a study of T cells after yellow fever vaccination. One entry per CDR3 protein results from TCRdb running MiXCR on the 5' RACE reads. The sample has under 15,000 distinct CDR3 sequences, about 7.1% seen once. The sequencing used PBMCs, either bulk or a sorted T-cell subset (CD4+, CD8+, memory, or dextramer-sorted; not recorded which), collected on the day of the yellow fever booster vaccination. These TCRs come from a man aged 18-30 years who received the YFV17D yellow fever vaccine.

In its sample, this clonotype ranks as medium-sized. The V and J genes are TRBV5-4 and TRBJ1-1; no clear D gene. The V gene lost 4 bases and the J gene lost 0 bases, with 7 bases spanning the gap. Germline CDR1 SGHNT, CDR2 YYREEE (reference sequence). The CDR3 is 13 residues long. The CDR3 region is CASSGDLNTEAFF. The DNA of the CDR3 is TGTGCCAGCAGCGGAGACTTGAACACTGAAGCTTTCTTT.

This clonotype was seen ten or more times. This chain connects TRBV20-1 to TRBJ1-4; D is unresolved. The CDR3 consists of 14 residues. Trimming stripped 3 bases from V and 3 bases from J, with 11 bases between. In germline, CDR1 is DFQATT, CDR2 SNEGSKA (reference sequence). In DNA form, the CDR3 reads TGCAGTGCTAGGGACCTTCGGGCTAATGAAAAACTGTTTTTT. Its protein product is CSARDLRANEKLFF.

This clonotype was recorded many times. This chain links TRBV20-1 with TRBJ1-2, with D unclear. Germline-derived CDR1 and CDR2 are DFQATT and SNEGSKA (reference sequence). The CDR3 loop spans 11 amino acids. Trimming pared 0 bases from V and 6 bases from J, leaving 5 bases between. DNA for the CDR3: TGCAGTGCTAGAGAGGGTGATGGCTACACCTTC. Translation: CSAREGDGYTF.

This clonotype was counted ten times or more. The chain recombines TRBV2 with TRBJ2-5; possibly TRBD1 for D (6 bases). Germline V gives CDR1 SNHLY, CDR2 FYNNEI. The V end was cut by 2 bases, the J end by 5 bases, with 15 bases between. The CDR3 totals 15 residues. The CDR3 bases are TGTGCCAGCAGTGAAATTAGACAGGTAGCGGAGACCCAGTACTTC. As protein: CASSEIRQVAETQYF.

Ten or more counts support this clonotype. The chain couples TRBV19 to TRBJ1-5; 10 bases line up with TRBD1. V shed 5 bases, J shed 1 base, and the junction held 8 bases outside the gene matches. The CDR3 covers 17 residues. Germline V gives CDR1 LNHDA, CDR2 SQIVND (reference sequence). CDR3 protein: CASSAGTGDRSNQPQHF. DNA of the CDR3: TGTGCCAGTAGTGCCGGGACAGGGGATAGGAGCAATCAGCCCCAGCATTTT.

The chain's CDR3 is CSVGRLGLTF. As DNA, the CDR3 is TGCAGCGTTGGAAGACTTGGCTTAACCTTC. The chain joins TRBV29-1 to TRBJ1-2; no clear D gene. This CDR3 is 10 amino acids long. CDR1 SQVTM and CDR2 ANQGSEA come from the germline V gene. Between the trimmed V and J ends, which lost 4 bases and 14 bases, there was a span of 14 bases.

This clonotype is labeled medium-sized (0.01 to 0.1%). The chain uses TRBV5-1 and TRBJ2-3, with D hard to call. Between the trimmed V and J ends, which lost 4 bases and 8 bases, there was a span of 11 bases. This CDR3 has 12 residues. CDR1 and CDR2 from the germline V gene are SGHRS and YFSETQ. CDR3 bases: TGCGCCAGCAGCAGTCCGGGCGGTACGCAGTATTTT. This gives the protein CASSSPGGTQYF.

This clonotype was counted ten times or more. This chain joins TRBV11-2 and TRBJ2-7; 14 bases line up with TRBD2. The CDR3 extends over 15 amino acids. Germline CDR1 reads SGHAT; CDR2 reads FQNNGV. Trimming at V came to 3 bases and at J to 2 bases, leaving 0 bases not matched to a gene. The CDR3 sequence: CASSLGLAGAYEQYV. In DNA form, the CDR3 reads TGTGCCAGCAGCTTGGGACTAGCGGGGGCCTACGAGCAGTACGTC.

The genes are TRBV6-2 or TRBV6-3 and TRBJ2-5, with TRBD2 identical over 8 bases. In germline, CDR1 is MNHEY, CDR2 SVGEGT. The CDR3 extends over 13 amino acids. Trimming cost V 7 bases and J 4 bases; bases outside gene matches: 5. DNA of the CDR3: TGTGCCAGCACGGCGGGGGGAACAGAGACCCAGTACTTC. This codes for CASTAGGTETQYF.

A remark on this clonotype: With a much larger clone just one base away, this may be a read error. The V call is TRBV30, the J call TRBJ2-6; D remains unclear. Germline V CDR1 and CDR2: GTSNPN, SVGIG (reference sequence). V was pared by 1 base and J by 2 bases, with 15 bases between. CDR3 length: 17 residues. The CDR3 region is CAWSESLITTGANVLTF. The CDR3 DNA is TGTGCCTGGAGTGAGTCCTTAATTACCACTGGGGCCAACGTCCTGACTTTC.

This clonotype was found many times. V usage is TRBV4-1 and J usage is TRBJ2-5; 12 bases agree with TRBD1. The V gene's germline CDR1 is MGHRA and CDR2 YSYEKL. V was clipped by 3 bases and J by 2 bases; unmatched bases: 4. The CDR3 runs to 16 residues. The CDR3 sequence is CASSQGQGAGQETQYF. CDR3 in DNA: TGCGCCAGCAGCCAGGGACAGGGGGCAGGGCAAGAGACCCAGTACTTC.

This clonotype occurred many times. The chain links TRBV6-5 to TRBJ2-7; TRBD2 matches 7 bases. The V gene end was trimmed by 0 bases and the J gene end by 4 bases; junction bases not matched to a gene: 0. The CDR3 has 13 amino acids. Germline V gives CDR1 MNHEY, CDR2 SVGAGI. The chain's CDR3 is CASSYSRGYEQYV. The CDR3, as DNA: TGTGCCAGCAGTTACTCGCGGGGGTACGAGCAGTACGTC.

This clonotype occurred many times. The chain is built from TRBV25-1 and TRBJ2-3; D unclear. The CDR3 loop spans 13 amino acids. In germline, CDR1 is MGHDK, CDR2 SYGVNS. V was shortened by 6 bases and J by 4 bases, with 11 bases between the two germline ends. The CDR3 loop is CASRAEHPDTQYF. CDR3 bases: TGTGCCAGCAGAGCAGAACACCCAGATACGCAGTATTTT.

This clonotype is medium-sized by share. This sequence joins TRBV7-2 and TRBJ2-3; 9 nucleotides agree with TRBD2. This CDR3 spans 14 amino acids. Germline V gene data show CDR1 as SGHTA and CDR2 as FQGNSA. J was trimmed by 6 bases and V by 5 bases; bases with no gene match: 6. Here the CDR3 DNA reads TGTGCCAGCAGCCCTGCGGGGGGGGTGGATACGCAGTATTTT. As protein: CASSPAGGVDTQYF.

This clonotype is labeled as medium-sized. The V gene is TRBV9, the J gene TRBJ2-5; unclear D gene. CDR1 and CDR2 from the germline V gene are SGDLS and YYNGEE. This CDR3 region has 15 residues. The V gene lost 0 bases and the J gene lost 2 bases, with 11 bases spanning the gap. The CDR3 spells CASSVASSVQETQYF. The CDR3, as DNA: TGTGCCAGCAGCGTAGCCTCCTCCGTTCAAGAGACCCAGTACTTC. Drawing the rest from reference TRBV9 and TRBJ2-5, the complete variable domain is DSGVTQTPKHLITATGQRVTLRCSPRSGDLSVYWYQQSLDQGLQFLIQYYNGEERAKGNILERFSAQQFPDLHSELNLSSLELGDSALYFCASSVASSVQETQYFGPGTRLLVL.

This clonotype occurred many times. CDR3 DNA: TGTGCCAGCAGTAAGGACCCTTCCACTGAAGCTTTCTTT. Protein: CASSKDPSTEAFF. The J gene is TRBJ1-1, the V gene TRBV7-3; D gene uncertain. This CDR3 has 13 amino acids. CDR1 and CDR2 (germline): SGHTA, FQGTGA. V lost 6 bases to trimming and J lost 4 bases, with 12 bases between them.

Ten or more counts support this clonotype. The genes are TRBV4-2 and TRBJ2-5, with 8 bases aligning to TRBD2. The CDR3 length is 17 residues. Trimming cost V 8 bases and J 1 base; bases outside gene matches: 15. The germline gives CDR1 LGHNA, CDR2 YNFKEQ. The CDR3, as DNA: TGTGCCAGCCGCATGGTATCAGGGCGGGGGGCCCAAGAGACCCAGTACTTC. It translates to CASRMVSGRGAQETQYF.

This clonotype was counted at least ten times. This sequence joins TRBV7-3 and TRBJ2-2, with 8 bases matching TRBD1. This CDR3 region has 14 residues. V shed 9 bases and J 4 bases; nucleotides not matched to a gene: 7. Germline CDR1 SGHTA, CDR2 FQGTGA. CDR3 nucleotides: TGTGCCAGTGCCCGGGACAGGTCCACCGGGGAGCTGTTTTTT. This sequence encodes CASARDRSTGELFF.

There are many counts of this clonotype. The chain combines TRBV10-3 with TRBJ2-7, with TRBD1 as a possible D gene (6 bases). In germline, CDR1 is ENHRY, CDR2 SYGVKD. The CDR3 extends over 13 amino acids. Trimming removed 6 bases at V and 2 bases at J, with 11 bases between. The CDR3 DNA follows: TGTGCCATCAGAGGGGACATCACCTACGAGCAGTACTTC. Encoded protein: CAIRGDITYEQYF.

This clonotype was counted ten times or more. The V call is TRBV20-1, the J call TRBJ2-4; 7 bases align to TRBD1. The length of the CDR3 is 14 residues. J gave up 3 bases and V 2 bases, and 4 bases lay outside the gene matches. CDR1 DFQATT and CDR2 SNEGSKA come from the germline V gene (reference sequence). This CDR3 reads CSARYRGDKNIQYF. In DNA, the CDR3 is TGCAGTGCTAGATACAGGGGCGACAAAAACATTCAGTACTTC.

The rearrangement uses TRBV5-1 and TRBJ1-1, with 8 bases lining up with TRBD1. The CDR3 loop spans 14 amino acids. The germline V gene encodes CDR1 SGHRS and CDR2 YFSETQ. With 3 bases clipped from V and 8 bases from J, the junction kept 9 bases outside the gene matches. The CDR3 nucleotides read TGCGCCAGCAGCTCCGGACAGGGACTTTCCGAAGCTTTCTTT. This translates into CASSSGQGLSEAFF.

This clonotype appeared many times. J is TRBJ2-5 and V is TRBV18, with TRBD1 as a possible D gene (5 bases). The CDR3 has 15 amino acids. The V gene's germline CDR1 is KGHSH and CDR2 LQKENI. The ends were cut back, 0 bases at V and 1 base at J, with 9 bases in the middle. The CDR3 DNA is TGTGCCAGCTCACCACCGTCAGGGATCCAAGAGACCCAGTACTTC. Translated, it gives CASSPPSGIQETQYF.

By its share, this clonotype is medium-sized. The chain is built from TRBV29-1 and TRBJ2-1, with D possibly called TRBD1 or TRBD2 (5 bases each). Germline V gene lookup returns CDR1 SQVTM and CDR2 ANQGSEA. V lost 7 bases to trimming and J lost 6 bases, with 13 bases between them. The CDR3 has 12 residues. The CDR3 sequence: CSAPGTFNEQFF. CDR3 nucleotides: TGCAGCGCCCCCGGGACGTTCAATGAGCAGTTCTTC.

This clonotype showed up many times. The rearrangement uses TRBV11-2 and TRBJ1-1, with D perhaps matching TRBD1 (5 bases). The CDR3 runs to 14 residues. V lost 2 bases, J lost 4 bases, and 11 bases lay in between. Germline loops: CDR1 SGHAT, CDR2 FQNNGV. CDR3 residues: CASSLYGGSTEAFF. The CDR3 DNA is TGTGCCAGCAGCTTATACGGGGGTAGCACTGAAGCTTTCTTT. The full variable domain, in which reference TRBV11-2 and TRBJ1-1 provide the parts outside the CDR3, is EAGVAQSPRYKIIEKRQSVAFWCNPISGHATLYWYQQILGQGPKLLIQFQNNGVVDDSQLPKDRFSAERLKGVDSTLKIQPAKLEDSAVYLCASSLYGGSTEAFFGQGTRLTVV.

Ten or more counts support this clonotype. The chain carries TRBV12-5 and TRBJ2-7, with D perhaps being TRBD1 or TRBD2 (6 bases each). V was trimmed by 0 bases and J by 2 bases, leaving 23 bases between them. The CDR3 sequence is 19 residues long. CDR1 LGHNT and CDR2 FRNRAP come from the germline V gene. The CDR3 coding sequence is TGTGCTAGTGGTTTGGTCTTAAGGGGGGTTCTTCTGGAGCCCTACGAGCAGTACTTC. Protein sequence: CASGLVLRGVLLEPYEQYF.

As for this clonotype: A junction end diverges from the germline sequence, so it may reflect a read error. J is TRBJ1-2 and V is TRBV5-6, with D unresolved. CDR3 length: 14 residues. Per germline, CDR1 SGHDT and CDR2 YYEEEE. The CDR3 nucleotides are TGCGCCAGCAGCCACAACGGAATGGTCTATGGCTACACCTTC. It yields the protein CASSHNGMVYGYTF.